This note documents a single T cell receptor (beta chain) sequence. With 5 bases clipped from V and 2 bases from J, the junction kept 3 bases outside the gene matches. CDR3 length equals 14 residues. Per the germline V gene, CDR1 is SEHNR and CDR2 is FQNEAQ (reference sequence). The sort gate was single viable CD3+CD4+CD8-CD45RO+ cells for memory CD4+ T cells. Serum IgG to CMV pp150, pp28, p38 and p52 defined serostatus. Profiled with immunoSEQ multiplex PCR; TCRdb holds only in-frame clones, not every one. Counted here are about 41,000 clones, more than 75% occurring once; the ten biggest clones make up approximately 0.79%. This record comes from a study of memory CD4+ T cells and cytomegalovirus serostatus. Study-level background: Healthy Belgian adult donors included about 10 CMV-positive and around 25 CMV-negative people.

V and J are TRBV7-9 and TRBJ2-5, with 9 bases matching TRBD2. Sequenced material: memory CD4+ T cells from blood. The origin of this receptor is an adult in good health and CMV-seronegative. CDR3 amino acids: CASSLGLAQETQYF. In nucleotides, the CDR3 is TGTGCCAGCAGCCTCGGACTAGCGCAAGAGACCCAGTACTTC.